This T cell receptor beta chain was identified in a study of blood T cell repertoires in COVID-19. Study at large: The cDNA or gDNA used as material had been derived from T cells, B-cell-depleted T cells, or PBMCs.

CDR3 length equals 15 residues. CDR1 and CDR2 from the germline V gene are SGHAT and FQNNGV. The trim removed 5 bases at V and 4 bases at J, leaving 5 bases unmatched. Repertoires were generated with immunoSEQ multiplex PCR, while TCRdb's copy carries only in-frame clones and drops some. The sample consists of 200,000 to 300,000 clones, about nine tenths of them appearing once. V is TRBV11-2 and J is TRBJ2-2, with TRBD1 identical over 9 bases. Sequenced sample: peripheral blood. This TCR was sampled from a man aged 60 to 75 who had recovered from COVID-19. CDR3 in amino acids: CASSRNRGPTGELFF. For the CDR3, the DNA is TGTGCCAGCAGCCGAAACAGGGGGCCCACCGGGGAGCTGTTTTTT.